A selection of T cell receptor beta chains follows, all from one sample in a study of cytomegalovirus exposure and HLA in healthy donors. Method: immunoSEQ multiplex PCR; TCRdb's copy keeps in-frame clones and lacks some. The data hold under 200,000 clones, with approximately 73% observed a single time. What was sequenced was PBMCs. The source is a man in his fifties or sixties in good health and CMV-seronegative. The CDR3 runs from the conserved cysteine through the conserved F or W. The D gene is left open where the match is weak. Clone size is given for some rows only: seen once, a few or many times, or a class if the clone is expanded.

CDR3 protein: CASSLSVQETQYF
CDR3 DNA: TGTGCCAGCAGCTTATCGGTTCAAGAGACCCAGTACTTC
V gene: TRBV11-2
D gene: NA
J gene: TRBJ2-5
clone size: NA

CDR3 protein: CASSENLAGVVDTQYF
CDR3 DNA: TGTGCCAGCAGTGAGAACCTAGCGGGCGTGGTGGATACGCAGTATTTT
V gene: TRBV2
D gene: TRBD2
J gene: TRBJ2-3
clone size: once

CDR3 protein: CASSLLVGARGGELFF
CDR3 DNA: TGCGCCAGCAGCCTCTTGGTTGGTGCCCGGGGCGGGGAGCTGTTTTTT
V gene: TRBV5-1
D gene: NA
J gene: TRBJ2-2
clone size: NA

CDR3 protein: CASSLDPPVKPEAFF
CDR3 DNA: TGTGCCAGCAGCTTAGACCCTCCAGTAAAACCTGAAGCTTTCTTT
V gene: TRBV7-9
D gene: NA
J gene: TRBJ1-1
clone size: NA

CDR3 protein: CASRPGTSGETQYF
CDR3 DNA: TGCGCCAGCAGACCCGGGACTAGCGGAGAGACCCAGTACTTC
V gene: TRBV5-1
D gene: TRBD2
J gene: TRBJ2-5
clone size: NA

CDR3 protein: CATSYTGWALNTEAFF
CDR3 DNA: TGTGCCACCAGTTACACGGGGTGGGCCTTGAACACTGAAGCTTTCTTT
V gene: TRBV15
D gene: NA
J gene: TRBJ1-1
clone size: NA

CDR3 protein: CASRQGTELSYGYTF
CDR3 DNA: TGCGCCAGCAGGCAGGGGACAGAGTTATCCTATGGCTACACCTTC
V gene: TRBV4-3
D gene: TRBD1
J gene: TRBJ1-2
clone size: NA

CDR3 protein: CASSQDLAGSYQETQYF
CDR3 DNA: TGTGCCAGCAGCCAAGATTTGGCGGGATCGTACCAAGAGACCCAGTACTTC
V gene: TRBV14
D gene: NA
J gene: TRBJ2-5
clone size: NA

CDR3 protein: CATSTYSGANVLTF
CDR3 DNA: TGTGCCACCAGCACCTACTCTGGGGCCAACGTCCTGACTTTC
V gene: TRBV15
D gene: NA
J gene: TRBJ2-6
clone size: NA

CDR3 protein: CASSYRRGSGNTIYF
CDR3 DNA: TGTGCCAGCAGTTATAGGAGGGGCTCTGGAAACACCATATATTTT
V gene: TRBV28
D gene: NA
J gene: TRBJ1-3
clone size: NA

CDR3 protein: CASSHLQAGPKTQYF
CDR3 DNA: TGTGCCAGCAGCCACCTCCAAGCGGGGCCCAAGACCCAGTACTTC
V gene: TRBV7-2
D gene: TRBD2
J gene: TRBJ2-5
clone size: NA

CDR3 protein: CASSENIPSSNQPQHF
CDR3 DNA: TGTGCCAGCAGTGAAAACATTCCTTCTAGCAATCAGCCCCAGCATTTT
V gene: TRBV2
D gene: NA
J gene: TRBJ1-5
clone size: few

CDR3 protein: CASSYTTGHQETQYF
CDR3 DNA: TGTGCCAGCAGTTATACAACAGGTCACCAAGAGACCCAGTACTTC
V gene: TRBV6-5
D gene: NA
J gene: TRBJ2-5
clone size: NA

CDR3 protein: CASSRQGGDEQYF
CDR3 DNA: TGTGCCAGCAGCCGACAGGGTGGAGACGAGCAGTACTTC
V gene: TRBV5-4
D gene: TRBD1
J gene: TRBJ2-7
clone size: once

CDR3 protein: CASSPRDRANYGYTF
CDR3 DNA: TGTGCCAGCAGTCCCCGGGACAGAGCTAACTATGGCTACACCTTC
V gene: TRBV28
D gene: TRBD1
J gene: TRBJ1-2
clone size: NA

CDR3 protein: CASSFGAGGRGTDTQYF
CDR3 DNA: TGTGCCAGCAGCTTTGGGGCGGGGGGGAGGGGCACAGATACGCAGTATTTT
V gene: TRBV5-4
D gene: TRBD2
J gene: TRBJ2-3
clone size: NA

CDR3 protein: CATSRERASYEQYF
CDR3 DNA: TGTGCCACCAGCAGAGAGCGGGCGTCCTACGAGCAGTACTTC
V gene: TRBV15
D gene: NA
J gene: TRBJ2-7
clone size: few

CDR3 protein: CASPEGQGALYEQYF
CDR3 DNA: TGTGCCAGTCCCGAGGGGCAGGGGGCCTTATACGAGCAGTACTTC
V gene: TRBV21-1
D gene: NA
J gene: TRBJ2-7
clone size: NA

CDR3 protein: CASSLAIQLTTEQYF
CDR3 DNA: TGTGCCAGCAGCTTAGCGATCCAATTGACTACGGAGCAGTACTTC
V gene: TRBV7-2
D gene: NA
J gene: TRBJ2-7
clone size: NA

CDR3 protein: CASSPINLGTGIYGYTF
CDR3 DNA: TGTGCCAGCTCACCAATAAACTTAGGGACAGGGATCTATGGCTACACCTTC
V gene: TRBV18
D gene: TRBD1
J gene: TRBJ1-2
clone size: NA

CDR3 protein: CASSLGTGTGEFF
CDR3 DNA: TGTGCCAGCAGCTTAGGGACGGGGACAGGGGAGTTTTTT
V gene: TRBV7-9
D gene: TRBD1
J gene: TRBJ1-4
clone size: NA

CDR3 protein: CASSADGGNTEAFF
CDR3 DNA: TGTGCCAGCAGCGCCGACGGGGGGAACACTGAAGCTTTCTTT
V gene: TRBV6-4
D gene: NA
J gene: TRBJ1-1
clone size: NA

CDR3 protein: CASSPQAGQGTYEQYF
CDR3 DNA: TGTGCCAGCTCACCACAAGCAGGACAGGGGACCTACGAGCAGTACTTC
V gene: TRBV18
D gene: TRBD1
J gene: TRBJ2-7
clone size: few

CDR3 protein: CSSSLAPPGHRNQPQHF
CDR3 DNA: TGTTCCAGCAGCTTAGCCCCCCCGGGACATCGCAATCAGCCCCAGCATTTT
V gene: TRBV7-9
D gene: NA
J gene: TRBJ1-5
clone size: NA

CDR3 protein: CASSDTGYNEQFF
CDR3 DNA: TGTGCCAGCAGTGACACAGGGTACAATGAGCAGTTCTTC
V gene: TRBV6-4
D gene: NA
J gene: TRBJ2-1
clone size: NA

CDR3 protein: CASNLPPRDSPYTEAFF
CDR3 DNA: TGTGCCAGCAACTTACCCCCTCGGGACAGTCCGTACACTGAAGCTTTCTTT
V gene: TRBV28
D gene: TRBD1
J gene: TRBJ1-1
clone size: few

CDR3 protein: CASSPPGQGPGSGNTIYF
CDR3 DNA: TGTGCCAGCAGCCCGCCGGGACAGGGGCCCGGCTCTGGAAACACCATATATTTT
V gene: TRBV7-9
D gene: TRBD1
J gene: TRBJ1-3
clone size: NA

CDR3 protein: CASSESLPNTEAFF
CDR3 DNA: TGTGCCAGCAGTGAATCCCTACCGAACACTGAAGCTTTCTTT
V gene: TRBV25-1
D gene: NA
J gene: TRBJ1-1
clone size: once

CDR3 protein: CASSIGQMGTGELFF
CDR3 DNA: TGTGCCAGCAGCATCGGACAGATGGGCACCGGGGAGCTGTTTTTT
V gene: TRBV5-4
D gene: NA
J gene: TRBJ2-2
clone size: NA

CDR3 protein: CASRLQGAKNSPLHF
CDR3 DNA: TGTGCCAGCAGGTTACAGGGGGCTAAGAATTCACCCCTCCACTTT
V gene: TRBV6-5
D gene: TRBD1
J gene: TRBJ1-6
clone size: NA

CDR3 protein: CASSLGQGASDTQYF
CDR3 DNA: TGCGCCAGCAGCTTGGGACAGGGGGCCTCAGATACGCAGTATTTT
V gene: TRBV5-1
D gene: TRBD1
J gene: TRBJ2-3
clone size: NA

CDR3 protein: CASSDSILAGCTDTQYF
CDR3 DNA: TGTGCCAGCAGTGACTCGATCCTAGCGGGGTGCACAGATACGCAGTATTTT
V gene: TRBV6-4
D gene: TRBD2
J gene: TRBJ2-3
clone size: many

CDR3 protein: CATTNGVNTEAFF
CDR3 DNA: TGTGCCACAACCAACGGGGTAAACACTGAAGCTTTCTTT
V gene: TRBV4-2
D gene: NA
J gene: TRBJ1-1
clone size: NA

CDR3 protein: CASILGGAGYGYTF
CDR3 DNA: TGTGCCAGCATATTGGGAGGGGCTGGCTATGGCTACACCTTC
V gene: TRBV2
D gene: NA
J gene: TRBJ1-2
clone size: once

CDR3 protein: CSVEQNTEAFF
CDR3 DNA: TGCAGCGTTGAACAGAACACTGAAGCTTTCTTT
V gene: TRBV29-1
D gene: NA
J gene: TRBJ1-1
clone size: NA

CDR3 protein: CASSLAVDRGMTGELFF
CDR3 DNA: TGCGCCAGCAGCTTGGCCGTAGACAGGGGAATGACCGGGGAGCTGTTTTTT
V gene: TRBV5-1
D gene: TRBD1
J gene: TRBJ2-2
clone size: once

CDR3 protein: CASSKEGQSNYGYTF
CDR3 DNA: TGCGCCAGCAGTAAGGAGGGACAGTCTAACTATGGCTACACCTTC
V gene: TRBV5-1
D gene: TRBD1
J gene: TRBJ1-2
clone size: NA

CDR3 protein: CASSGTRSPLHF
CDR3 DNA: TGTGCCAGCAGTGGGACACGTTCACCCCTCCACTTT
V gene: TRBV2
D gene: NA
J gene: TRBJ1-6
clone size: NA

CDR3 protein: CASSPGTSGGEQYF
CDR3 DNA: TGCGCCAGCAGTCCCGGGACTAGCGGGGGAGAGCAGTACTTC
V gene: TRBV5-1
D gene: TRBD2
J gene: TRBJ2-7
clone size: few

CDR3 protein: CASTRGGLTDTQYF
CDR3 DNA: TGTGCCAGCACGCGGGGGGGTCTCACAGATACGCAGTATTTT
V gene: TRBV6-1
D gene: TRBD2
J gene: TRBJ2-3
clone size: NA

CDR3 protein: CASSFYRVPEAFF
CDR3 DNA: TGTGCCAGCAGCTTTTACAGGGTGCCTGAAGCTTTCTTT
V gene: TRBV7-9
D gene: NA
J gene: TRBJ1-1
clone size: NA

CDR3 protein: CASSWGPTSGGASKHEQYF
CDR3 DNA: TGTGCCAGCTCCTGGGGACCTACTAGCGGGGGGGCCAGTAAACACGAGCAGTACTTC
V gene: TRBV5-4
D gene: TRBD2
J gene: TRBJ2-7
clone size: NA

CDR3 protein: CASRRGGGNKETQYF
CDR3 DNA: TGTGCCAGCAGGAGAGGGGGCGGGAACAAAGAGACCCAGTACTTC
V gene: TRBV6-1
D gene: NA
J gene: TRBJ2-5
clone size: NA

CDR3 protein: CASSESNRGGTEAFF
CDR3 DNA: TGTGCCAGCAGCGAAAGCAACAGGGGAGGCACTGAAGCTTTCTTT
V gene: TRBV7-9
D gene: TRBD1
J gene: TRBJ1-1
clone size: NA

CDR3 protein: CASSSGTGGTGELFF
CDR3 DNA: TGTGCCAGCAGCTCCGGGACAGGGGGCACCGGGGAGCTGTTTTTT
V gene: TRBV7-3
D gene: TRBD1
J gene: TRBJ2-2
clone size: few